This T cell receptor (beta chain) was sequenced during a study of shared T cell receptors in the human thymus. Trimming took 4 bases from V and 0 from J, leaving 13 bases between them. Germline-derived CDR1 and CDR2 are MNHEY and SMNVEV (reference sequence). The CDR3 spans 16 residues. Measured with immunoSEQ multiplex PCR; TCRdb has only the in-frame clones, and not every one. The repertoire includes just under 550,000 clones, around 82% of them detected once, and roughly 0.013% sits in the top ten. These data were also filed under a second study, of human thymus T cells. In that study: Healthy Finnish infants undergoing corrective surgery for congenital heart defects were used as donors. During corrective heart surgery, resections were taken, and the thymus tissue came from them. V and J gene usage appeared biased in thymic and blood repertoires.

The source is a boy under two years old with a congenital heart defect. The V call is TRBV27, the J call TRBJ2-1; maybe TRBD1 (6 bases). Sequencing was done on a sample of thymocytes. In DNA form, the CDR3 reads TGTGCCAGCAGTTATCAGGGGTTAAGCTCCTACAATGAGCAGTTCTTC. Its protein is CASSYQGLSSYNEQFF.